The 19 T cell receptor beta chains in this list originate from one sample, sequenced in a study of graft-versus-host responses after intestinal transplantation. These receptors have no identified antigens. Sequenced by immunoSEQ multiplex PCR; TCRdb stores in-frame clones only, minus some. The repertoire includes 95,000 to 130,000 clones, over 75% of them detected once, and over 0.15% sits in the top ten. Sequenced material: unstimulated CD4+ T cells sorted from spleen or lymph node cells, taken before intestinal transplant. Every receptor here comes from a human donor who received an intestinal transplant.

The chain recombines TRBV2 with TRBJ1-4, with 11 bases aligning to TRBD1. The CDR3 sequence is 14 residues long. CDR1 is SNHLY and CDR2 is FYNNEI in the germline V gene. Unmatched junction bases numbered 8, after V lost 7 bases and J lost 10 bases. This CDR3 reads CASTGGTGGGKLFF. The CDR3 coding sequence is TGTGCCAGCACCGGCGGGACAGGGGGAGGAAAACTGTTTTTT.

The chain employs TRBV15 and TRBJ1-1; D remains ambiguous. This CDR3 comprises 13 residues. The ends were cut back, 1 base at V and 11 bases at J, with 14 bases in the middle. The germline CDR1 and CDR2 sequences are LNHNV and YYDKDF (reference sequence). This CDR3 reads CATSRGDGSEAFF. CDR3 sequence (DNA): TGTGCCACCAGCAGAGGCGACGGGAGCGAGGCTTTCTTT.

V usage is TRBV6-1 and J usage is TRBJ2-7; D perhaps matches TRBD2 (5 bases). Germline CDR1 MNHNS, CDR2 SASEGT. The CDR3 covers 13 residues. The ends were cut back, 2 bases at V and 5 bases at J, with 10 bases in the middle. The CDR3 region is CASSERPGDEQYF. Written as DNA, the CDR3 is TGTGCCAGCAGTGAAAGGCCCGGGGACGAGCAGTACTTC.

The J gene is TRBJ2-7, the V gene TRBV6-5; TRBD1 matches at 8 bases. CDR1 is MNHEY and CDR2 is SVGAGI in the germline V gene. Trimming cost V 6 bases and J 0 bases; bases outside gene matches: 7. This CDR3 contains 15 residues. For the CDR3, the DNA is TGTGCCAGCAGACCCGGGACAGGTGCCTCCTACGAGCAGTACTTC. Encoded protein: CASRPGTGASYEQYF.

This chain connects TRBV9 to TRBJ2-6; 8 nucleotides line up with TRBD1. Germline lookup yields CDR1 SGDLS and CDR2 YYNGEE. V shed 0 bases and J 1 base; nucleotides not matched to a gene: 6. CDR3 length: 18 amino acids. The CDR3, as DNA: TGTGCCAGCAGCGTAGCAGGGGGCCTTTTTTCTGGGGCCAACGTCCTGACTTTC. Protein product: CASSVAGGLFSGANVLTF.

This rearrangement joins TRBV6-4 to TRBJ2-6; D uncertain. From germline, CDR1 is MRHNA and CDR2 SNTAGT. Trimming removed 6 bases from V and 0 bases from J, with 6 bases in between. The CDR3 has 14 amino acids. The CDR3 region is CASSADSGANVLTF. The CDR3 DNA is TGTGCCAGCAGCGCAGACTCTGGGGCCAACGTCCTGACTTTC.

The chain uses TRBV19 and TRBJ2-3; tentatively, D is TRBD1 (6 bases). The CDR3 length is 14 residues. The V and J ends lost 6 bases and 4 bases respectively, with 14 bases between them. The V gene's germline CDR1 is LNHDA and CDR2 SQIVND (reference sequence). The CDR3 here is CASSGTRRADTQYF. DNA for the CDR3: TGTGCCAGTAGCGGGACAAGACGCGCAGATACGCAGTATTTT.

The chain carries TRBV25-1 and TRBJ1-1; 8 bases map to TRBD1. The germline CDR1 and CDR2 sequences are MGHDK and SYGVNS. The CDR3 consists of 14 residues. With 4 bases clipped from V and 3 bases from J, the junction kept 4 bases outside the gene matches. Written as DNA, the CDR3 is TGTGCCAGCAGTGGAACAGGGGGGGACACTGAAGCTTTCTTT. Encoded protein: CASSGTGGDTEAFF.

The chain uses TRBV6-5 and TRBJ2-1, with 11 bases matching TRBD2. Per germline, CDR1 MNHEY and CDR2 SVGAGI. J lost 14 bases, V lost 0 bases, and 9 bases had no gene match. The CDR3 sequence is 15 residues long. CDR3 protein: CASSYSGTSGLGEFF. CDR3 nucleotides: TGTGCCAGCAGTTACTCTGGGACTAGCGGACTGGGGGAGTTCTTC.

The chain combines TRBV28 with TRBJ2-7, with 9 bases that match TRBD2. This CDR3 is 15 amino acids long. CDR1 is MDHEN, CDR2 SYDVKM, per germline. Trimming removed 8 bases from V and 1 base from J; junction bases left unmatched: 9. The CDR3 reads CASGLLTSGSYEQYF. In nucleotides, the CDR3 is TGTGCCAGCGGACTTCTGACTAGCGGATCCTACGAGCAGTACTTC.

CDR3 sequence reads: CASRPDRSNQPQHF. CDR3 nucleotides: TGTGCCAGCAGGCCGGACAGAAGCAATCAGCCCCAGCATTTT. The chain couples TRBV6-5 to TRBJ1-5; tentatively, D is TRBD1 (6 bases). CDR1 MNHEY and CDR2 SVGAGI come from the germline V gene. The CDR3 totals 14 residues. The germline V and J ends were trimmed by 6 bases and 1 base, with 10 bases remaining between them.

CDR3 sequence (DNA): TGTGCCAGCAGTTCTGGGGGACAGGGTGACGAGCAGTACTTC. Residues: CASSSGGQGDEQYF. The rearrangement uses TRBV28 and TRBJ2-7, with 9 bases fitting TRBD1. The length of the CDR3 is 14 residues. Germline V lookup: CDR1 MDHEN, CDR2 SYDVKM. V lost 4 bases and J lost 5; bases outside the gene matches: 6.

J is TRBJ2-5 and V is TRBV30; 9 bases are a match to TRBD2. Trimming at V came to 0 bases and at J to 4 bases, leaving 6 bases not matched to a gene. CDR1 is GTSNPN, CDR2 SVGIG, per germline (reference sequence). The CDR3 has 15 amino acids. The CDR3 here is CAWSVRAGGGETQYF. For the CDR3, the DNA is TGTGCCTGGAGTGTACGGGCGGGGGGGGGAGAGACCCAGTACTTC.

This chain uses TRBV5-1 with TRBJ2-1; a possible D gene is TRBD2 (5 bases). The CDR3 is 13 residues long. Germline loops: CDR1 SGHRS, CDR2 YFSETQ. Trimming removed 6 bases at V and 10 bases at J, with 17 bases between. The CDR3 reads CASNNVRVGEQFF. The CDR3 nucleotides are TGCGCCAGCAACAATGTGAGGGTCGGCGAGCAGTTCTTC.

This clone was detected a few times. This CDR3 is CASSLGREGKLFF. The CDR3, as DNA: TGTGCCAGCAGCTTGGGCAGGGAAGGAAAACTGTTTTTT. J is TRBJ1-4 and V is TRBV5-4, with D maybe TRBD1 (5 bases). The CDR3 sequence is 13 residues long. Trimming pared 0 bases from V and 10 bases from J, leaving 10 bases between. Germline CDR1 reads SGHNT; CDR2 reads YYREEE (reference sequence).

The chain uses TRBV7-6 and TRBJ2-1, with a tentative D call TRBD2 (7 bases). The CDR3 extends over 15 amino acids. V lost 1 base, J lost 6 bases, and 13 bases lay in between. Germline CDR1 is SGHVS and CDR2 is FNYEAQ. CDR3 nucleotides: TGTGCCAGCAGCTTAGTGGGGGGGCTGGGCAATGAGCAGTTCTTC. The encoded protein is CASSLVGGLGNEQFF.

V gene TRBV19 combines with J gene TRBJ2-7, with D possibly matching TRBD2 (6 bases). The CDR3 has 14 residues. CDR1 and CDR2 (germline): LNHDA, SQIVND (reference sequence). The ends were cut back, 3 bases at V and 2 bases at J, with 11 bases in the middle. The CDR3 DNA follows: TGTGCCAGTAGTATGGGTCCGGGGGCCTACGAGCAGTACTTC. Encoded protein: CASSMGPGAYEQYF.

The V gene is TRBV15, the J gene TRBJ2-1, with 7 bases fitting TRBD1. The CDR3 totals 12 residues. The germline V gene encodes CDR1 LNHNV and CDR2 YYDKDF (reference sequence). The J segment lost 13 bases and the V segment lost 0 bases, leaving 3 bases of the junction unmatched. CDR3 sequence reads: CATSRDGDSQFF. DNA of the CDR3: TGTGCCACCAGCAGAGATGGGGACAGCCAGTTCTTC.

The genes are TRBV7-2 and TRBJ2-7; D may be TRBD2 (5 bases). Trimming took off 5 bases at V and 3 bases at J, with 14 bases between the two ends. The germline gives CDR1 SGHTA, CDR2 FQGNSA. There are 14 residues in the CDR3. The CDR3 sequence is CASSLRGQIYEQYF. In DNA form, the CDR3 reads TGTGCCAGCAGCCTAAGAGGGCAGATCTACGAGCAGTACTTC.